These 10 T cell receptor beta chains share one sample of origin, sequenced in a study of graft-versus-host responses after intestinal transplantation. Their recognized antigens are unknown. TCRdb's copy holds only in-frame clones and misses some; the assay was immunoSEQ multiplex PCR. This table holds roughly 110,000 clones, 85% to 95% found once. Here the sequenced sample was unstimulated CD4+ T cells sorted from spleen or lymph node cells, taken before transplant. These TCRs come from a human donor who was the organ donor for an intestinal transplant.

This clone occurred once. V and J are TRBV5-6 and TRBJ2-3; TRBD2 aligns across 7 bases. V lost 4 bases to trimming and J lost 7 bases; unmatched junction nucleotides: 15. The CDR3 consists of 16 residues. From germline, CDR1 is SGHDT and CDR2 YYEEEE. DNA of the CDR3: TGTGCCAGCAGCGTAACCGGGCGGGAGTTGGGAAATACGCAGTATTTT. It is translated as CASSVTGRELGNTQYF.

This chain uses TRBV20-1 with TRBJ2-1; tentatively, D is TRBD1 or TRBD2 (6 bases each). This CDR3 is 11 amino acids long. V dropped 5 bases and J dropped 6 bases, with 8 bases sitting between them. Germline CDR1 and CDR2: DFQATT and SNEGSKA (reference sequence). CDR3 in amino acids: CSAWGANEQFF. Written as DNA, the CDR3 is TGCAGTGCTTGGGGGGCCAATGAGCAGTTCTTC.

The chain uses TRBV4-3 and TRBJ1-5, with D hard to call. The V end was cut by 1 base, the J end by 1 base, with 2 bases between. The CDR3 loop spans 13 amino acids. Germline V lookup: CDR1 LGHNA, CDR2 YSLEER. CDR3 loop: CASSQGSNQPQHF. In DNA, the CDR3 is TGCGCCAGCAGCCAAGGCAGCAATCAGCCCCAGCATTTT.

This chain uses TRBV7-9 with TRBJ1-4; 9 nucleotides line up with TRBD1. The CDR3 has 14 amino acids. V lost 2 bases to trimming and J lost 10 bases; unmatched junction nucleotides: 5. The V gene's germline CDR1 is SEHNR and CDR2 FQNEAQ (reference sequence). The CDR3 protein is CASSLRQGGGKLFF. In nucleotides, the CDR3 is TGTGCCAGCAGCTTAAGACAGGGGGGAGGAAAACTGTTTTTT.

This clone showed up just once. The rearrangement joins TRBV23-1 to TRBJ2-1; D may be TRBD1 or TRBD2 (5 bases each). Being an ORF, TRBV23-1 has a function that is uncertain. This CDR3 region has 16 residues. V lost 6 bases and J lost 4, with 19 bases in between. The CDR3 DNA reads as TGCGCCAGCAGCCGCCCGGGACCTCCCTCTTACAATGAGCAGTTCTTC. Amino acid sequence: CASSRPGPPSYNEQFF.

The J gene is TRBJ2-1, the V gene TRBV5-1; 7 nucleotides agree with TRBD2. CDR1 is SGHRS, CDR2 YFSETQ, per germline. Unmatched junction bases numbered 5, after V lost 0 bases and J lost 14 bases. CDR3 size: 12 residues. This chain's CDR3 is CASSLEAGEEFF. The CDR3 region has the DNA TGCGCCAGCAGCTTGGAGGCGGGAGAGGAGTTCTTC.

This chain joins TRBV19 and TRBJ2-1; the match to TRBD2 covers 9 bases. V was pared by 10 bases and J by 6 bases, with 16 bases of the junction left unmatched. The CDR3 length is 16 residues. CDR1 and CDR2 (germline): LNHDA, SQIVND (reference sequence). The CDR3, as DNA: TGTGCCATCTCCGTACCGAGGCGGGAGGGAACCAATGAGCAGTTCTTC. Protein sequence: CAISVPRREGTNEQFF. Full variable domain (remainder filled in from reference TRBV19 and TRBJ2-1): DGGITQSPKYLFRKEGQNVTLSCEQNLNHDAMYWYRQDPGQGLRLIYYSQIVNDFQKGDIAEGYSVSREKKESFPLTVTSAQKNPTAFYLCAISVPRREGTNEQFFGPGTRLTVL.

The rearrangement joins TRBV19 to TRBJ1-1; tentatively, D is TRBD1 (5 bases). From germline, CDR1 is LNHDA and CDR2 SQIVND (reference sequence). The CDR3 runs 14 residues. V was trimmed by 5 bases and J by 4 bases, leaving 14 bases between them. The CDR3 region is CASSRIGARTEAFF. The CDR3 coding sequence is TGTGCCAGTAGTCGGATCGGGGCGCGCACTGAAGCTTTCTTT.

V usage is TRBV9 and J usage is TRBJ2-5; D unresolved. CDR1 is SGDLS and CDR2 is YYNGEE in the germline V gene. V dropped 1 base and J dropped 3 bases, with 7 bases sitting between them. This CDR3 has 13 amino acids. The DNA for the CDR3 is TGTGCCAGCAGCGTACGGCCGGAAGAGACCCAGTACTTC. Translating it yields CASSVRPEETQYF.

The chain employs TRBV9 and TRBJ1-2; TRBD1 aligns across 9 bases. The CDR3 contains 14 residues. Germline CDR1 is SGDLS and CDR2 is YYNGEE. Trimming cost V 4 bases and J 4 bases; bases outside gene matches: 5. The CDR3 sequence is CASSPTGGGYGYTF. In DNA form, the CDR3 reads TGTGCCAGCAGCCCCACAGGGGGCGGCTATGGCTACACCTTC.